What follows are 8 T cell receptor beta chains derived from one specimen sequenced in a study of OX40 agonist ivuxolimab in advanced cancers. Profiled with immunoSEQ multiplex PCR; TCRdb holds only in-frame clones, not every one. The sample consists of 55,000 to 65,000 clones, less than 95% of them appearing once. Material: CD4+ or CD8+ T cells sorted from blood, obtained in a trial of the OX40 agonist ivuxolimab. These receptors originate from an adult with an advanced solid tumor such as melanoma, head and neck, liver or kidney cancer.

The chain is built from TRBV5-4 and TRBJ1-5, with TRBD1 matching 7 bases. Germline loops: CDR1 SGHNT, CDR2 YYREEE (reference sequence). CDR3 length: 15 amino acids. The V and J ends lost 2 bases and 4 bases, in that order; junction bases with no gene match: 6. CDR3 coding DNA: TGTGCCAGCAGCTTAGCCGGACAGGAAAATCAGCCCCAGCATTTT. Translating it yields CASSLAGQENQPQHF.

The chain combines TRBV4-1 with TRBJ1-6; no definite D call. Germline V gene sequence: CDR1 MGHRA, CDR2 YSYEKL. The CDR3 totals 14 residues. Trimming stripped 4 bases from V and 6 bases from J, with 10 bases between. CDR3 sequence (DNA): TGCGCCAGCAGCCCTATTTGGGGTAATTCACCCCTCCACTTT. It translates to CASSPIWGNSPLHF.

The genes are TRBV7-2 and TRBJ2-1, with D possibly TRBD2 on 6 matching bases. The CDR3 runs to 15 residues. Germline V gene lookup returns CDR1 SGHTA and CDR2 FQGNSA. Trimming shortened V by 0 bases and J by 9 bases, and 15 bases separated the two germline ends. CDR3 amino acids: CASSLAAGIVAEQFF. The CDR3 DNA sequence: TGTGCCAGCAGCTTAGCGGCGGGAATTGTTGCTGAGCAGTTCTTC.

This clone was detected once. This chain joins TRBV6-1 and TRBJ1-6, with 9 bases aligning to TRBD1. V lost 1 base and J lost 13; bases outside the gene matches: 5. Germline V gene sequence: CDR1 MNHNS, CDR2 SASEGT. The CDR3 sequence is 14 residues long. In DNA form, the CDR3 reads TGTGCCAGCAGTGAAGGGGACAGGGTTCTGCCCCTCCACTTT. It encodes CASSEGDRVLPLHF.

The CDR3 DNA sequence: TGCGCCAGCAGGCCGGGACAGGAATACAATGAGCAGTTCTTC. This translates into CASRPGQEYNEQFF. The chain has TRBV5-1 and TRBJ2-1; TRBD1 aligns across 8 bases. CDR3 size: 14 residues. Germline V gene data show CDR1 as SGHRS and CDR2 as YFSETQ. The trim removed 5 bases at V and 4 bases at J, leaving 5 bases unmatched. The entire variable domain, with the rest obtained from reference TRBV5-1 and TRBJ2-1, is as follows: KAGVTQTPRYLIKTRGQQVTLSCSPISGHRSVSWYQQTPGQGLQFLFEYFSETQRNKGNFPGRFSGRQFSNSRSEMNVSTLELGDSALYLCASRPGQEYNEQFFGPGTRLTVL.

This clone was picked up a small number of times. An end of the junction differs from the germline gene, which may be a read error. The chain links TRBV27 to TRBJ1-1; 7 nucleotides match TRBD1. This CDR3 contains 11 residues. Per the germline V gene, CDR1 is MNHEY and CDR2 is SMNVEV (reference sequence). CDR3 DNA sequence: TGTGCCAGCAGTGGGGGGACAGCCCCCAAGTTT. Its translation: CASSGGTAPKF.

V is TRBV19 and J is TRBJ2-7, with TRBD2 matching over 8 bases. Germline V CDR1 and CDR2: LNHDA, SQIVND (reference sequence). CDR3 length: 15 residues. J lost 7 bases, V lost 7 bases, and 15 bases had no gene match. CDR3 nucleotides: TGTGCCAGTAATTCTGCGGGTCCTTCGGGGGGGGAGCAGTACTTC. Amino acid sequence: CASNSAGPSGGEQYF.

CDR3 bases: TGTGCCAGCAGCCTCCTAGCGGGGGTTCCCTACAATGAGCAGTTCTTC. Translating it yields CASSLLAGVPYNEQFF. V gene TRBV11-3 combines with J gene TRBJ2-1; the match to TRBD2 covers 10 bases. Trimming took 5 bases from V and 2 from J; bases not matched to a gene: 6. This CDR3 contains 16 residues. Germline CDR1 is SGHNT and CDR2 is YENEEA.